Each of the 21 T cell receptor beta chains below was sequenced from the same sample in a study of CD8 T cells in Susac syndrome. Random hexamers were used to reverse transcribe the RNA input (about 0.5 to 1 ug). TCRdb called the immunoSEQ multiplex PCR reads again in MiXCR, with one record for every CDR3 protein. The data hold some 400,000 distinct CDR3 sequences, with more than 80% observed a single time. The sample consisted of CD8+ T cells from PBMCs. These receptor sequences come from a human donor with multiple sclerosis.

This clonotype was observed once. This chain joins TRBV6-1 and TRBJ2-7; D ambiguous. This CDR3 spans 15 amino acids. Trimming stripped 1 base from V and 0 bases from J, with 10 bases between. Germline values: CDR1 MNHNS, CDR2 SASEGT. CDR3 nucleotide sequence: TGTGCCAGCAGTGAAGGGGAAATGGACTCCTACGAGCAGTACTTC. Translating gives CASSEGEMDSYEQYF.

The chain joins TRBV5-4 to TRBJ2-7; 13 positions match TRBD2. Germline V gene sequence: CDR1 SGHNT, CDR2 YYREEE (reference sequence). There are 15 residues in the CDR3. V trimming: 3 bases; J trimming: 2 bases; junction bases outside the gene matches: 2. The CDR3 DNA reads TGTGCCAGCAGCTGGGGACTAGCGGGAACCTACGAGCAGTACTTC. It encodes CASSWGLAGTYEQYF.

This chain links TRBV29-1 with TRBJ1-1; D not certain. Trimming shortened V by 6 bases and J by 1 base, and 12 bases separated the two germline ends. This CDR3 is built from 13 residues. CDR1 and CDR2 from the germline V gene are SQVTM and ANQGSEA. The CDR3 region is CSVFLTENTEAFF. CDR3 DNA sequence: TGCAGCGTGTTCCTAACAGAGAACACTGAAGCTTTCTTT.

This chain links TRBV15 with TRBJ1-3; 7 bases are a match to TRBD1. Looked up from germline, CDR1 is LNHNV and CDR2 is YYDKDF (reference sequence). V shed 5 bases, J shed 2 bases, and the junction held 3 bases outside the gene matches. This CDR3 contains 14 residues. The CDR3: CATSHRGTGNTIYF. DNA for the CDR3: TGTGCCACCAGCCACAGGGGAACTGGAAACACCATATATTTT.

The chain recombines TRBV27 with TRBJ2-7; tentatively, D is TRBD1 or TRBD2 (5 bases each). The ends were cut back, 10 bases at V and 3 bases at J, with 16 bases in the middle. The length of the CDR3 is 13 residues. CDR1 and CDR2 (germline): MNHEY, SMNVEV (reference sequence). The CDR3 DNA sequence: TGTGCCACCAGGGACGATATGATCTACGAGCAGTACTTC. Residues: CATRDDMIYEQYF.

The chain recombines TRBV28 with TRBJ2-1; 8 nucleotides line up with TRBD2. V was clipped by 2 bases and J by 8 bases; unmatched bases: 5. CDR3 length: 14 amino acids. Germline CDR1 is MDHEN and CDR2 is SYDVKM. CDR3 region: CASSLTGTRDEQFF. CDR3 nucleotide sequence: TGTGCCAGCAGTTTAACTGGGACTAGGGATGAGCAGTTCTTC.

CDR3 protein: CASSSTDRFNEKLFF. The CDR3 bases are TGTGCCAGCAGCTCGACTGACAGGTTTAATGAAAAACTGTTTTTT. The gene calls are TRBV7-9 and TRBJ1-4; possible D gene TRBD1, 6 bases. This CDR3 has 15 amino acids. In germline, CDR1 is SEHNR, CDR2 FQNEAQ (reference sequence). V lost 4 bases and J lost 4, with 13 bases in between. Full variable domain (missing parts from reference TRBV7-9 and TRBJ1-4): DTGVSQNPRHKITKRGQNVTFRCDPISEHNRLYWYRQTLGQGPEFLTYFQNEAQLEKSRLLSDRFSAERPKGSFSTLEIQRTEQGDSAMYLCASSSTDRFNEKLFFGSGTQLSVL.

CDR3 protein: CASSRSIAGPYNEQFF. CDR3 sequence (DNA): TGTGCCAGCAGCCGAAGCATAGCGGGCCCATACAATGAGCAGTTCTTC. This chain uses TRBV6-1 with TRBJ2-1, with 7 positions matching TRBD2. Germline values: CDR1 MNHNS, CDR2 SASEGT. The CDR3 is 16 residues long. V lost 6 bases, J lost 4 bases, and 12 bases stayed unmatched.

V usage is TRBV5-1 and J usage is TRBJ2-1, with TRBD2 matching 15 bases. Germline CDR1 and CDR2: SGHRS and YFSETQ. After removal of 3 bases from V and 9 bases from J, the junction contained 10 bases not matched to a gene. The CDR3 consists of 17 residues. DNA of the CDR3: TGCGCCAGCAGCTCCGAAAACGGACTAGCGGGGGGGCTTGAGCAGTTCTTC. It translates to CASSSENGLAGGLEQFF. Drawing the rest from reference TRBV5-1 and TRBJ2-1, the complete variable domain is KAGVTQTPRYLIKTRGQQVTLSCSPISGHRSVSWYQQTPGQGLQFLFEYFSETQRNKGNFPGRFSGRQFSNSRSEMNVSTLELGDSALYLCASSSENGLAGGLEQFFGPGTRLTVL.

J is TRBJ2-3 and V is TRBV3-1, with TRBD1 matching 9 bases. Per the germline V gene, CDR1 is LGHDT and CDR2 is YNNKEL (reference sequence). V dropped 5 bases and J dropped 1; count of bases not matched to a gene: 7. CDR3 length: 16 residues. The CDR3: CASSSSGTGRTDTQYF. In DNA form, the CDR3 reads TGTGCCAGCAGCTCCTCCGGGACAGGGCGCACAGATACGCAGTATTTT.

The chain uses TRBV5-1 and TRBJ2-1; the D is unclear. Germline CDR1 reads SGHRS; CDR2 reads YFSETQ. The CDR3 is 17 amino acids. The V end lost 0 bases, the J end lost 0 bases, and 13 bases lay between the germline ends. CDR3 DNA sequence: TGCGCCAGCAGCTTGGAGGGTAGGTCTAGCTCCTACAATGAGCAGTTCTTC. It translates to CASSLEGRSSSYNEQFF.

V and J are TRBV30 and TRBJ1-2; D gene uncertain. CDR1 GTSNPN and CDR2 SVGIG come from the germline V gene (reference sequence). With 4 bases removed from V and 4 bases from J, the gap between germline ends came to 13 bases. This CDR3 has 13 amino acids. The CDR3 sequence is CAWTPASSYGYTF. DNA of the CDR3: TGTGCCTGGACCCCAGCCTCCAGCTATGGCTACACCTTC.

The V and J genes are TRBV27 and TRBJ2-6; maybe TRBD1 (6 bases). V was clipped by 2 bases and J by 2 bases, with 22 bases between them. Germline V gene data show CDR1 as MNHEY and CDR2 as SMNVEV (reference sequence). This CDR3 comprises 20 residues. CDR3 nucleotides: TGTGCCAGCAGTTTAGGTTTGCCCCCACAACAGGGAGCTGGGGCCAACGTCCTGACTTTC. Translation: CASSLGLPPQQGAGANVLTF.

The rearrangement joins TRBV6-4 to TRBJ2-3, with 9 bases matching TRBD2. Germline CDR1 is MRHNA and CDR2 is SNTAGT. V lost 0 bases, J lost 3 bases, and 4 bases stayed unmatched. This CDR3 spans 16 amino acids. The CDR3 DNA follows: TGTGCCAGCAGTGACTCGGCGGGGGGGCCAACAGATACGCAGTATTTT. The encoded protein is CASSDSAGGPTDTQYF.

The V call is TRBV5-1, the J call TRBJ2-7, with D possibly TRBD2 on 7 matching bases. Trimming took off 3 bases at V and 5 bases at J, with 15 bases between the two ends. The germline V gene encodes CDR1 SGHRS and CDR2 YFSETQ. The CDR3 runs to 14 residues. The CDR3 DNA is TGCGCCAGCAGCTATGGCGGCGGGGGCGACGAGCAGTACTTC. This codes for CASSYGGGGDEQYF. Full variable domain (outside the CDR3, taken from reference TRBV5-1 and TRBJ2-7): KAGVTQTPRYLIKTRGQQVTLSCSPISGHRSVSWYQQTPGQGLQFLFEYFSETQRNKGNFPGRFSGRQFSNSRSEMNVSTLELGDSALYLCASSYGGGGDEQYFGPGTRLTVT.

This clonotype was seen more than once but under ten times. This chain joins TRBV6-5 and TRBJ2-7, with 7 bases matching TRBD2. The J segment lost 0 bases and the V segment lost 0 bases, leaving 5 bases of the junction unmatched. The CDR3 contains 16 residues. Germline V gene sequence: CDR1 MNHEY, CDR2 SVGAGI. CDR3 amino acids: CASSYSQTGGSYEQYF. Written as DNA, the CDR3 is TGTGCCAGCAGTTACTCTCAGACGGGGGGCTCCTACGAGCAGTACTTC.

This chain links TRBV11-2 with TRBJ2-7; 13 bases fit TRBD2. After removal of 4 bases from V and 1 base from J, the junction contained 10 bases not matched to a gene. The CDR3 extends over 18 amino acids. Germline assignment: CDR1 SGHAT and CDR2 FQNNGV. CDR3 in amino acids: CASSSAARLAGGSYEQYF. CDR3 bases: TGTGCCAGCAGCTCCGCCGCTAGACTAGCGGGGGGATCCTACGAGCAGTACTTC. Full variable domain (missing parts from reference TRBV11-2 and TRBJ2-7): EAGVAQSPRYKIIEKRQSVAFWCNPISGHATLYWYQQILGQGPKLLIQFQNNGVVDDSQLPKDRFSAERLKGVDSTLKIQPAKLEDSAVYLCASSSAARLAGGSYEQYFGPGTRLTVT.

The chain uses TRBV12-3 or TRBV12-4 and TRBJ1-3; tentative D call: TRBD1 (5 bases). Trimming left V 4 bases short and J 0 bases short, with 10 bases between. The CDR3 is made up of 15 amino acids. The CDR3 DNA sequence: TGTGCCAGCAGTTCAGTGGGGCGCTCTGGAAACACCATATATTTT. This encodes CASSSVGRSGNTIYF.

The rearrangement uses TRBV7-9 and TRBJ2-7, with no clear D. The V gene's germline CDR1 is SEHNR and CDR2 FQNEAQ (reference sequence). The CDR3 is 12 amino acids. The germline V and J ends were trimmed by 8 bases and 4 bases, with 12 bases remaining between them. CDR3 coding DNA: TGTGCCAGCGGCGGTGCCCCATACGAGCAGTACTTC. This translates into CASGGAPYEQYF. Full variable domain (missing parts from reference TRBV7-9 and TRBJ2-7): DTGVSQNPRHKITKRGQNVTFRCDPISEHNRLYWYRQTLGQGPEFLTYFQNEAQLEKSRLLSDRFSAERPKGSFSTLEIQRTEQGDSAMYLCASGGAPYEQYFGPGTRLTVT.

V usage is TRBV11-2 and J usage is TRBJ1-1; D perhaps matches TRBD1 (6 bases). CDR1 and CDR2 from the germline V gene are SGHAT and FQNNGV. The CDR3 consists of 16 residues. The V and J ends lost 0 bases and 4 bases respectively, with 15 bases between them. CDR3 protein: CASSLDSWGAGTEAFF. CDR3 DNA sequence: TGTGCCAGCAGCTTAGATTCTTGGGGGGCTGGCACTGAAGCTTTCTTT.

The rearrangement joins TRBV6-5 to TRBJ2-1; 9 bases line up with TRBD2. The germline V gene has CDR1 MNHEY and CDR2 SVGAGI. Unmatched junction bases numbered 15, after V lost 3 bases and J lost 0 bases. The CDR3 has 20 amino acids. DNA for the CDR3: TGTGCCAGCAGTTATCTGGGCGCTAGCGGGGTCATAAGCTCCTACAATGAGCAGTTCTTC. It specifies CASSYLGASGVISSYNEQFF.